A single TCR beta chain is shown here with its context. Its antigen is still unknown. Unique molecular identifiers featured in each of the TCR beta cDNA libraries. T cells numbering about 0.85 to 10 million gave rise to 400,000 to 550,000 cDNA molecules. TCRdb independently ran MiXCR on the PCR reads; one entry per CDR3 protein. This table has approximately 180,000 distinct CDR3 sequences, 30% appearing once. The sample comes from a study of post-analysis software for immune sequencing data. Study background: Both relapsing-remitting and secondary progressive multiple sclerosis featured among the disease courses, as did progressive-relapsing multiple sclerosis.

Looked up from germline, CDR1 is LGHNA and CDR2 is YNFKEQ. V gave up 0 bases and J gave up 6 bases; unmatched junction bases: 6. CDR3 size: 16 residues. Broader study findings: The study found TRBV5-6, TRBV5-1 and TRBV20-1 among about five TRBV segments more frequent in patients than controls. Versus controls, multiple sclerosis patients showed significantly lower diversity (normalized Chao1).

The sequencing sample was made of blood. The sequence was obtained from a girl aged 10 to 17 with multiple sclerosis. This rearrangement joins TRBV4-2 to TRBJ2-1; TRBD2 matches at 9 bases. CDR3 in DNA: TGTGCCAGCAGCCAAGAACCCAGCGGGAGGACCAATGAGCAGTTCTTC. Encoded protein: CASSQEPSGRTNEQFF.